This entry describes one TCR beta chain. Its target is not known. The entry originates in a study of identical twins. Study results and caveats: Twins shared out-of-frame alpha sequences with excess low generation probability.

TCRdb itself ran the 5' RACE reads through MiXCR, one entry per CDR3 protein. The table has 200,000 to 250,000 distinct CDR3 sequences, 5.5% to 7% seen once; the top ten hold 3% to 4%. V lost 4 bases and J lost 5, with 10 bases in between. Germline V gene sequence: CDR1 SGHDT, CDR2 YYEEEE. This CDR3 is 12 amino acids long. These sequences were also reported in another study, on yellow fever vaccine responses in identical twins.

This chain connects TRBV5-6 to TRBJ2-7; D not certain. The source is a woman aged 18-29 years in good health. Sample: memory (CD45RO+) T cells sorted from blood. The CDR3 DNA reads TGTGCCAGCAGCCAGGATTTGGACGAGCAGTACTTC. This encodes CASSQDLDEQYF. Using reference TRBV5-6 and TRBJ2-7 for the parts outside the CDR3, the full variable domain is DAGVTQSPTHLIKTRGQQVTLRCSPKSGHDTVSWYQQALGQGPQFIFQYYEEEERQRGNFPDRFSGHQFPNYSSELNVNALLLGDSALYLCASSQDLDEQYFGPGTRLTVT.